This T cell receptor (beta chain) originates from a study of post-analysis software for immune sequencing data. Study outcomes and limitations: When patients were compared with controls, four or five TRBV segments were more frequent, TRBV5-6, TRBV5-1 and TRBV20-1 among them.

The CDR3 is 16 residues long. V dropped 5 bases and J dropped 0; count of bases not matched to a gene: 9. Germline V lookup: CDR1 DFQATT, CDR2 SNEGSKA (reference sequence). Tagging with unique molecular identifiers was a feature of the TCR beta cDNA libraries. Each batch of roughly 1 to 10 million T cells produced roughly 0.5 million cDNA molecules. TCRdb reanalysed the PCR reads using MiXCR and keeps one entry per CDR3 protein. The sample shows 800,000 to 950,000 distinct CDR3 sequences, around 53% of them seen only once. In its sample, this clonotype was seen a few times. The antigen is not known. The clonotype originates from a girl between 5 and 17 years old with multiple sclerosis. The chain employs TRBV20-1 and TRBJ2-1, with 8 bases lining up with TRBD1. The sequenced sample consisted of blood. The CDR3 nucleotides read TGCAGTGCTTACTACAGGGGGTCGCACTCCTACAATGAGCAGTTCTTC. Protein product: CSAYYRGSHSYNEQFF.